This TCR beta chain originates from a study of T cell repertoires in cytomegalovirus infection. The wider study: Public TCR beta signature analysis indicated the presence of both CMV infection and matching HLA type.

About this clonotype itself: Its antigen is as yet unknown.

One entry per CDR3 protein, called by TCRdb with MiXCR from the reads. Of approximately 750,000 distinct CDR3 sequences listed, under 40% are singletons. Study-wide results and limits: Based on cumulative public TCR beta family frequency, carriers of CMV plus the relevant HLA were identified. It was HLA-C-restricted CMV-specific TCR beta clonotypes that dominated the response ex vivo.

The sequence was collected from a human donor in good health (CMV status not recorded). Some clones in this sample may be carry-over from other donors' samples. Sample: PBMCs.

The CDR3 region has the DNA TGTGCCAGCAGCCGAGTGGGACAGGGGGCACGCAATGAGCAGTTCTTC. Translating it yields CASSRVGQGARNEQFF. The chain links TRBV27 to TRBJ2-1; 12 bases are a match to TRBD1. Per germline, CDR1 MNHEY and CDR2 SMNVEV (reference sequence). The J segment lost 6 bases and the V segment lost 6 bases, leaving 9 bases of the junction unmatched. CDR3 length: 16 amino acids.